The 6 T cell receptor beta chains in this list originate from one sample, sequenced in a study of CD8 T cells in ankylosing spondylitis. Whole-study findings and limits: Among TCR beta sequences, a motif of several highly homologous variants appeared characteristic of ankylosing spondylitis blood.

TCRdb re-called the 5' RACE reads through MiXCR, storing one row per CDR3 protein. Counted here are about 220,000 distinct CDR3 sequences, approximately 7.4% occurring once; the ten biggest clones make up approximately 14%. Their target antigens are unknown. The sample taken for sequencing was blood, either unsorted or a sorted T cell fraction (not recorded which). These receptors came from a male donor with ankylosing spondylitis.

The rearrangement links TRBV9 to TRBJ2-2, with unresolved D. Deletions cut 2 bases from V and 10 bases from J, with 6 bases between. The CDR3 extends over 11 amino acids. CDR1 and CDR2 from the germline V gene are SGDLS and YYNGEE. CDR3 DNA sequence: TGTGCCAGCAGCGTGGGTATGGAGCTGTTTTTT. Its translation: CASSVGMELFF.

This clonotype was counted ten times or more. The gene calls are TRBV21-1 and TRBJ2-1; the D segment call TRBD1 is taken from the table without a DNA check. TRBV21-1 is a documented pseudogene. The CDR3 has 16 residues. The CDR3 sequence is CASSTRQESSYNEQFF. CDR3 sequence (DNA): TGTGCCAGCAGCACAAGACAGGAAAGCTCCTACAATGAGCAGTTCTTC.

This clonotype has a count of ten or more. The genes are TRBV7-6 and TRBJ2-2; the D is unclear. The CDR3 sequence is 12 residues long. Germline V gene sequence: CDR1 SGHVS, CDR2 FNYEAQ. The ends were cut back, 5 bases at V and 4 bases at J, with 5 bases in the middle. DNA of the CDR3: TGTGCCAGCAGCACGGCCACCGGGGAGCTGTTTTTT. It yields the protein CASSTATGELFF.

This clonotype has at least ten counts. The V and J genes are TRBV4-2 and TRBJ2-6; 8 bases are a match to TRBD2. The CDR3 extends over 17 amino acids. V lost 4 bases to trimming and J lost 2 bases; unmatched junction nucleotides: 7. Germline CDR1 and CDR2: LGHNA and YNFKEQ. CDR3 nucleotide sequence: TGTGCCAGCAGCCCCCGGGAGGGAAACACTGGGGCCAACGTCCTGACTTTC. Its protein is CASSPREGNTGANVLTF.

This clonotype showed up many times. This chain joins TRBV7-9 and TRBJ2-3; D perhaps matches TRBD1 (5 bases). V was pared by 0 bases and J by 6 bases, with 16 bases between. This CDR3 comprises 16 residues. Germline V CDR1 and CDR2: SEHNR, FQNEAQ (reference sequence). The CDR3 region is CASSLATRLQGDTQYF. Written as DNA, the CDR3 is TGTGCCAGCAGCTTAGCGACCCGTCTTCAGGGTGATACGCAGTATTTT.

This chain links TRBV4-1 with TRBJ1-1, with D possibly matching TRBD1 (5 bases). The V and J ends lost 0 bases and 7 bases respectively, with 18 bases between them. The CDR3 is 16 amino acids. Germline V lookup: CDR1 MGHRA, CDR2 YSYEKL. CDR3 DNA sequence: TGCGCCAGCAGCCAAGATCGTTCCGGGGGGTTAGATGAAGCTTTCTTT. Translating it yields CASSQDRSGGLDEAFF.